The 9 T cell receptor beta chains in this list originate from one sample, sequenced in a study of T cell responses to AZD1222 COVID-19 vaccine. The repertoire was sequenced with immunoSEQ multiplex PCR; TCRdb's copy has only in-frame clones and lacks some. Seen here are about 140,000 clones, 80% to 95% observed once, and the top ten hold 3.6%. The sample in question was peripheral blood, obtained 28 days after the second AZD1222 dose. These receptors all stem from an adult who received the AZD1222 COVID-19 vaccine.

This chain uses TRBV28 with TRBJ2-7; weak D call: TRBD2 (5 bases). Germline CDR1 is MDHEN and CDR2 is SYDVKM. The CDR3 length is 13 residues. Trimming removed 2 bases at V and 5 bases at J, with 10 bases between. The CDR3 here is CASSLASLNEQYF. CDR3 DNA: TGTGCCAGCAGTTTAGCTAGCTTGAACGAGCAGTACTTC.

The V gene is TRBV19, the J gene TRBJ1-3; TRBD1 is a possible D gene (5 bases). Trimming stripped 1 base from V and 0 bases from J, with 25 bases between. Germline CDR1 is LNHDA and CDR2 is SQIVND (reference sequence). The CDR3 loop spans 21 amino acids. The DNA for the CDR3 is TGTGCCAGTAGTATAGCCGACGCGGGGTACCGACAGCTTCTCTCTGGAAACACCATATATTTT. It is translated as CASSIADAGYRQLLSGNTIYF.

This sequence joins TRBV2 and TRBJ1-5; no firm D call. The CDR3 runs to 15 residues. The germline gives CDR1 SNHLY, CDR2 FYNNEI. Trimming pared 3 bases from V and 0 bases from J, leaving 9 bases between. CDR3 DNA sequence: TGTGCCAGCAGTGACCACAACTATAGCAATCAGCCCCAGCATTTT. Encoded protein: CASSDHNYSNQPQHF.

CDR3 region: CASSSGTSGVSYNEQFF. In DNA form, the CDR3 reads TGTGCCAGCAGCTCCGGGACTAGCGGGGTTTCCTACAATGAGCAGTTCTTC. The chain carries TRBV7-9 and TRBJ2-1; 13 bases match TRBD2. The CDR3 is made up of 17 amino acids. Trimming cost V 4 bases and J 1 base; bases outside gene matches: 4. In germline, CDR1 is SEHNR, CDR2 FQNEAQ (reference sequence).

V and J are TRBV20-1 and TRBJ2-1; a weak D match, TRBD1 (6 bases). The CDR3 length is 15 residues. Trimming left V 3 bases short and J 8 bases short, with 20 bases between. Germline values: CDR1 DFQATT, CDR2 SNEGSKA (reference sequence). Here the CDR3 reads CSASPPGRGVDEQFF. The CDR3 DNA reads as TGCAGTGCTAGTCCCCCCGGCAGGGGTGTCGATGAGCAGTTCTTC.

The chain joins TRBV5-4 to TRBJ2-2, with TRBD1 as a possible D gene (5 bases). Trimming shortened V by 5 bases and J by 4 bases, and 9 bases separated the two germline ends. The V gene's germline CDR1 is SGHNT and CDR2 YYREEE (reference sequence). The CDR3 runs 13 residues. The CDR3 region has the DNA TGTGCCAGCAGACCTCAGGGCACCGGGGAGCTGTTTTTT. The encoded protein is CASRPQGTGELFF.

This clone was detected once. This sequence joins TRBV2 and TRBJ1-2; a possible D gene is TRBD1 (6 bases). CDR1 and CDR2 (germline): SNHLY, FYNNEI. Trimming took 4 bases from V and 7 from J, leaving 13 bases between them. CDR3 length: 13 amino acids. The CDR3 DNA sequence: TGTGCCAGCAGTGTTGAACAGGGACTTGGCTACACCTTC. Protein sequence: CASSVEQGLGYTF.

The chain has TRBV10-2 and TRBJ2-1, with 15 bases that match TRBD2. The CDR3 loop spans 17 amino acids. The junction had 5 bases not matched to a gene; V was cut back by 8 bases and J by 0 bases. Looked up from germline, CDR1 is WSHSY and CDR2 is SAAADI. The CDR3 is CASDGTSGGSSYNEQFF. In nucleotides, the CDR3 is TGCGCCAGCGACGGGACTAGCGGGGGGAGCTCCTACAATGAGCAGTTCTTC.

V and J are TRBV5-1 and TRBJ2-7, with D perhaps matching TRBD2 (5 bases). In germline, CDR1 is SGHRS, CDR2 YFSETQ. The CDR3 is 13 residues long. V dropped 4 bases and J dropped 1 base, with 9 bases sitting between them. The CDR3 spells CASSTGSSYEQYF. CDR3 DNA sequence: TGCGCCAGCAGCACTGGGAGTTCCTACGAGCAGTACTTC.